What follows is one T cell receptor (beta chain) and its context. The protocol was immunoSEQ multiplex PCR, while the TCRdb copy is restricted to in-frame clones and leaves out a portion. This table has around 750,000 clones, around 72% appearing once. This specimen comes from a study of shared clonotypes between healthy human individuals. Trimming shortened V by 4 bases and J by 0 bases, and 11 bases separated the two germline ends. The CDR3 spans 15 residues. Germline CDR1 MNHEY, CDR2 SVGAGI. Sequencing input: memory CD4+ T cells sorted from blood. As to subset: CD45RA-negative fraction. This chain connects TRBV6-5 to TRBJ2-3, with D perhaps TRBD2 (6 bases). The sequence was collected from a woman aged 25 to 39 in good health. The CDR3 DNA sequence: TGTGCCAGCAGTTTTTCCGGGACTAGCACAGATACGCAGTATTTT. This translates into CASSFSGTSTDTQYF.